This TCR beta chain was captured by sequencing in a study of blood T cells in healthy people across ages. Study results and limitations: Older age coincided with a roughly linear decline in TCR beta diversity per million T cells.

With a J-beta primer mix and a sample-barcoded 5' primer, a second PCR ran about 7 to 12 cycles. TCRdb reanalysed the 5' RACE reads using MiXCR and keeps one entry per CDR3 protein. This sample yields fewer than 1,200,000 distinct CDR3 sequences, of which less than 25% are seen a single time; approximately 0.79% belongs to the top ten. This clonotype showed up many times. Antigen specificity is unknown. CDR3 length: 16 amino acids. Germline CDR1 and CDR2: SGHRS and YFSETQ. V gave up 1 base and J gave up 4 bases; unmatched junction bases: 8. The same data also contributed to another study, on T cells of mothers and their children.

This clonotype originated in a girl aged 2-9 years in good health. The chain joins TRBV5-1 to TRBJ2-1, with 7 bases that match TRBD2. The sample consisted of blood. CDR3 nucleotides: TGCGCCAGCAGCTTGTCGCCGGGACTAACTTACAATGAGCAGTTCTTC. It encodes CASSLSPGLTYNEQFF.